Shown below are 15 T cell receptor beta chains from a single sample sequenced in a study of blood T cell repertoires in COVID-19. Measured with immunoSEQ multiplex PCR; TCRdb has only the in-frame clones, and not every one. The sample carries about 80,000 clones, roughly 80% recorded once. Sequenced: peripheral blood. The receptors shown here come from a woman in her 70s with acute or convalescent COVID-19.

V usage is TRBV7-3 and J usage is TRBJ2-5; 8 positions match TRBD2. The CDR3 runs to 14 residues. Germline values: CDR1 SGHTA, CDR2 FQGTGA. The V gene end was trimmed by 1 base and the J gene end by 4 bases; junction bases not matched to a gene: 2. The CDR3 is CASSLMAGGETQYF. The CDR3 DNA follows: TGTGCCAGCAGCTTAATGGCGGGAGGAGAGACCCAGTACTTC.

The CDR3 region is CASSYRTEAFF. CDR3 coding DNA: TGTGCCAGTAGTTACAGGACTGAAGCTTTCTTT. The chain recombines TRBV19 with TRBJ1-1; possibly TRBD1 for D (5 bases). V was clipped by 5 bases and J by 5 bases, with 6 bases between them. Germline CDR1 and CDR2: LNHDA and SQIVND (reference sequence). There are 11 residues in the CDR3.

The chain couples TRBV6-2 or TRBV6-3 to TRBJ2-1; perhaps TRBD1 as D (5 bases). Germline V gene sequence: CDR1 MNHEY, CDR2 SVGEGT. Trimming left V 7 bases short and J 9 bases short, with 16 bases between. This CDR3 region has 13 residues. CDR3 sequence: CASIPDRGTEQFF. CDR3 bases: TGTGCCAGCATCCCCGATAGGGGCACTGAGCAGTTCTTC.

The gene calls are TRBV5-1 and TRBJ2-5; D might be TRBD1 (5 bases). Per germline, CDR1 SGHRS and CDR2 YFSETQ. This CDR3 comprises 17 residues. Deletions cut 0 bases from V and 4 bases from J, with 19 bases between. The chain's CDR3 is CASSLGVRQGYGETQYF. For the CDR3, the DNA is TGCGCCAGCAGCTTGGGGGTGCGGCAGGGTTACGGAGAGACCCAGTACTTC.

V and J are TRBV3-1 (or the pseudogene TRBV3-2) and TRBJ2-3; 8 positions match TRBD2. Germline CDR1 LGHDT, CDR2 YNNKEL (reference sequence). Germline trimming cut 4 bases from V and 4 bases from J; bases unmatched to any gene: 4. The CDR3 is 14 amino acids. The CDR3 region has the DNA TGTGCCAGCAGCCCTAGCGGGTATGCAGATACGCAGTATTTT. This codes for CASSPSGYADTQYF.

CDR3 loop: CASSPRAGLNTGELFF. CDR3 DNA sequence: TGTGCCAGCAGCCCGAGGGCAGGATTGAACACCGGGGAGCTGTTTTTT. The rearrangement uses TRBV5-4 and TRBJ2-2; possibly TRBD2 for D (5 bases). Germline CDR1 and CDR2: SGHNT and YYREEE (reference sequence). The ends were cut back, 4 bases at V and 1 base at J, with 14 bases in the middle. The CDR3 spans 16 residues.

This rearrangement joins TRBV6-2 or TRBV6-3 to TRBJ1-6; 7 bases are shared with TRBD1. After removal of 0 bases from V and 8 bases from J, the junction contained 7 bases not matched to a gene. This CDR3 is built from 16 residues. CDR1 is MNHEY, CDR2 SVGEGT, per germline. DNA of the CDR3: TGTGCCAGCAGTTACTCGACGAACAGGGGAGATTCACCCCTCCACTTT. The encoded protein is CASSYSTNRGDSPLHF.

DNA for the CDR3: TGCGCCAGCAGCCTTAGAGCGACAGAAGGGGAGACCCAGTACTTC. This codes for CASSLRATEGETQYF. The genes are TRBV4-1 and TRBJ2-5, with a possible D match to TRBD1 (5 bases). The ends were cut back, 4 bases at V and 5 bases at J, with 17 bases in the middle. Germline-derived CDR1 and CDR2 are MGHRA and YSYEKL. The CDR3 covers 15 residues.

This clone has more than one count but fewer than ten. The V call is TRBV5-1, the J call TRBJ1-2, with no clear D. The CDR3 extends over 19 amino acids. The germline V gene encodes CDR1 SGHRS and CDR2 YFSETQ. V was shortened by 0 bases and J by 3 bases, with 24 bases between the two germline ends. The CDR3 DNA is TGCGCCAGCAGCTTGGTAACCCCGGGTCGCCGAACGGTCGACTATGGCTACACCTTC. The encoded protein is CASSLVTPGRRTVDYGYTF.

The chain recombines TRBV7-3 with TRBJ2-7, with 10 bases aligning to TRBD2. The CDR3 runs to 15 residues. The V and J ends lost 0 bases and 1 base, in that order; junction bases with no gene match: 0. CDR1 is SGHTA and CDR2 is FQGTGA in the germline V gene. CDR3 region: CASSLTSGRSYEQYF. The CDR3 nucleotides are TGTGCCAGCAGCTTAACTAGCGGGAGGTCCTACGAGCAGTACTTC. The whole variable domain, remainder taken from reference TRBV7-3 and TRBJ2-7, is GAGVSQTPSNKVTEKGKYVELRCDPISGHTALYWYRQSLGQGPEFLIYFQGTGAADDSGLPNDRFFAVRPEGSVSTLKIQRTERGDSAVYLCASSLTSGRSYEQYFGPGTRLTVT.

The J gene is TRBJ2-3, the V gene TRBV5-6; tentatively, D is TRBD2 (5 bases). V was clipped by 3 bases and J by 0 bases, with 20 bases between them. The CDR3 extends over 18 amino acids. Germline lookup yields CDR1 SGHDT and CDR2 YYEEEE. The CDR3 spells CASSSTRGWERSTDTQYF. The CDR3 region has the DNA TGTGCCAGCAGCTCCACCCGCGGGTGGGAGAGGAGCACAGATACGCAGTATTTT.

J is TRBJ2-1 and V is TRBV2; 9 bases map to TRBD2. This CDR3 spans 15 amino acids. CDR1 and CDR2 (germline): SNHLY, FYNNEI. J lost 6 bases, V lost 4 bases, and 7 bases had no gene match. CDR3 DNA sequence: TGTGCCAGCAGTGTGCTCGGGACTAGCATCAATGAGCAGTTCTTC. Translated: CASSVLGTSINEQFF. Supplemented by reference TRBV2 and TRBJ2-1, the full variable domain reads EPEVTQTPSHQVTQMGQEVILRCVPISNHLYFYWYRQILGQKVEFLVSFYNNEISEKSEIFDDQFSVERPDGSNFTLKIRSTKLEDSAMYFCASSVLGTSINEQFFGPGTRLTVL.

The V call is TRBV28, the J call TRBJ2-7, with 9 nucleotides matching TRBD1. Germline-derived CDR1 and CDR2 are MDHEN and SYDVKM. The CDR3 runs to 17 residues. J was trimmed by 5 bases and V by 5 bases; bases with no gene match: 16. The CDR3 nucleotides read TGTGCCAGCAGTGGAGTTAGGACCGGGACAGGGTCCCACGAGCAGTACTTC. Translated: CASSGVRTGTGSHEQYF.

V and J are TRBV21-1 and TRBJ1-5; no DNA check was done on the table's D call, TRBD1. TRBV21-1 is reported as a pseudogene. The CDR3 extends over 20 amino acids. The CDR3: CASSKWGKQGRRPFGEPQHF. The CDR3 DNA sequence: TGTGCCAGCAGCAAATGGGGAAAACAGGGTAGGCGCCCTTTTGGGGAGCCCCAGCATTTT.

The rearrangement joins TRBV18 to TRBJ2-5; no clear D. Trimming took off 0 bases at V and 1 base at J, with 15 bases between the two ends. Germline V gives CDR1 KGHSH, CDR2 LQKENI. This CDR3 has 17 residues. As DNA, the CDR3 is TGTGCCAGCTCACCACCGCACCTCCAGGCCGTCCAAGAGACCCAGTACTTC. Residues: CASSPPHLQAVQETQYF.